These T cell receptor beta chains were read from a single sample in a study of OX40 agonist ivuxolimab in advanced cancers. The assay was immunoSEQ multiplex PCR, and TCRdb's table has in-frame clones only and misses some. This sample yields tens of thousands of clones, of which more than 75% are seen a single time; 0.37% belongs to the top ten. The starting material was CD4+ or CD8+ T cells sorted from blood, obtained in a trial of the OX40 agonist ivuxolimab. These TCRs come from an adult with an advanced solid tumor such as melanoma, head and neck, liver or kidney cancer. The CDR3 runs from the conserved cysteine through the conserved F or W. D genes are given only for firm matches. Where a row states a size, it is once, few, many or the class of an expanded clone; other rows omit it.

v_gene	d_gene	j_gene	abundance	CDR3nt	CDR3aa
TRBV6-5	TRBD2	TRBJ2-1	-	TGTGCCTGCCGCCGGCGGGGGATCTACAATGAGCAGTTCTTC	CACRRRGIYNEQFF
TRBV5-1	-	TRBJ1-1	-	TGCGCCAGCAGCTCCCGGGGTACCACAATCACTGAAGCTTTCTTT	CASSSRGTTITEAFF
TRBV2	TRBD2	TRBJ2-3	-	TGTGCCAGCAGTGGGACTAGCGGGGGGCCCAGGGATACGCAGTATTTT	CASSGTSGGPRDTQYF
TRBV5-1	TRBD2	TRBJ2-3	-	TGCGCCAGCACCCCCTTCACTAGCGGGGGGGCAGATACGCAGTATTTT	CASTPFTSGGADTQYF
TRBV6-6	-	TRBJ1-1	-	TGTGCCAGCCGGCAGGCGACGAACACTGAAGCTTTCTTT	CASRQATNTEAFF
TRBV27	-	TRBJ1-2	-	TGTGCCAGCAGACTTACCTTAGCTAACTATGGCTACACCTTC	CASRLTLANYGYTF
TRBV19	TRBD1	TRBJ2-2	-	TGTGCCAGTAGTATGTTCGTACAGGGGACCGGGGAGCTGTTTTTT	CASSMFVQGTGELFF
TRBV4-3	-	TRBJ1-1	-	TGCGCCAGCAGCCGCAACACTGAAGCTTTCTTT	CASSRNTEAFF
TRBV9	TRBD2	TRBJ2-7	-	TGTGCCAGCAGCCCCCGGGACTACAAATACGAGCAGTACTTC	CASSPRDYKYEQYF
TRBV2	-	TRBJ2-7	-	TGTGCCAGCAGTGAAAACGGATACGAGCAGTACTTC	CASSENGYEQYF
TRBV29-1	-	TRBJ2-5	-	TGCAGCGCGAACCCGGGGAGCGGAGAAGAGACCCAGTACTTC	CSANPGSGEETQYF
TRBV27	-	TRBJ1-6	-	TGTGCCAGCAGTCTAAGACCAGGCTATTCACCCCTCCACTTT	CASSLRPGYSPLHF
TRBV11-2	TRBD1	TRBJ1-2	-	TGTGCCAGCAGCTTAGGAAACACAGGGGTCTATGGCTACACCTTC	CASSLGNTGVYGYTF
TRBV2	TRBD1	TRBJ1-2	-	TGTGCCAGCAGCACGAGACAGGGGAACTATGGCTACACCTTC	CASSTRQGNYGYTF
TRBV19	-	TRBJ1-2	-	TGTGCCAGTAGTATCCGACAGTCCTACACCTTC	CASSIRQSYTF
TRBV7-9	TRBD1	TRBJ2-7	-	TGTGCCAGCAGCTCCCGGGACAGCTACGAGCAGTACTTC	CASSSRDSYEQYF
TRBV18	-	TRBJ2-3	few	TGTGCCAGCTCACCCTCGGAAACTAGCACAGATACGCAGTATTTT	CASSPSETSTDTQYF
TRBV19	-	TRBJ1-2	-	TGTGCCACCCGGCGTCGGTCCAACTATGGCTACACCTTC	CATRRRSNYGYTF
TRBV5-1	-	TRBJ2-1	-	TGCGCCAGCAGCCTTGCAGGGCCGAGGAATGAGCAGTTCTTC	CASSLAGPRNEQFF
TRBV6-6	-	TRBJ1-5	once	TGTGCCAGCAGTCCACTACAGGGATATCAGCCCCAGCATTTT	CASSPLQGYQPQHF
TRBV9	-	TRBJ2-5	-	TGTGCCAGCAGCGTAGCAGGACCCCAGACCCAGTACTTC	CASSVAGPQTQYF
TRBV5-1	-	TRBJ1-1	-	TGCGCCAGCAGCTCTCAGGGCCCGAACACTGAAGCTTTCTTT	CASSSQGPNTEAFF
TRBV5-6	TRBD1	TRBJ2-3	once	TGTGCCAGCAGCTGGGGGACAGGGCCCACAGATACGCAGTATTTT	CASSWGTGPTDTQYF
TRBV30	-	TRBJ1-2	few	TGTGCCTGGAGTGAGGGGCTAGAGGGTGGCTACACCTTC	CAWSEGLEGGYTF
TRBV5-6	-	TRBJ2-2	-	TGTGCCAGCAGCTTGAAATTCCACTCGAACACCGGGGAGCTGTTTTTT	CASSLKFHSNTGELFF
TRBV18	-	TRBJ1-1	-	TGTGCCAGCTCACCGCTTGGCACTGAAGCTTTCTTT	CASSPLGTEAFF
TRBV5-1	TRBD1	TRBJ2-7	few	TGCGCCAGCAGCCCCGGGACAGCTACTTTCTACGAGCAGTACTTC	CASSPGTATFYEQYF
TRBV5-1	-	TRBJ2-5	-	TGCGCCAGCAGTTCGGACGGTCAAGAGACCCAGTACTTC	CASSSDGQETQYF
TRBV20-1	TRBD2	TRBJ2-5	-	TGCAGTGCTAGAGGGGGGGGGTCCCAGTACTTC	CSARGGGSQYF
TRBV13	-	TRBJ1-2	few	TGTGCCAGCAGCGAGACTCTAACCTATGGCTACACCTTC	CASSETLTYGYTF
TRBV6-5	-	TRBJ2-1	-	TGTGCCAGCAGTCGACTACGGAACAATGAGCAGTTCTTC	CASSRLRNNEQFF
TRBV6-1	-	TRBJ1-1	-	TGTGCCAGCAGTGAACCTGGGGACACTGAAGCTTTCTTT	CASSEPGDTEAFF
TRBV6-6	TRBD2	TRBJ2-1	-	TGTGCCAGCACCAGCGGGAGCGGCAATGAGCAGTTCTTC	CASTSGSGNEQFF
TRBV5-1	TRBD1	TRBJ1-2	few	TGCGCCAGCAGCTTGGGGCAGGGGGCCTATGGCTACACCTTC	CASSLGQGAYGYTF
TRBV2	-	TRBJ2-1	-	TGTGCCAGCGGGTTCGGTGAGCAGTTCTTC	CASGFGEQFF
TRBV5-1	TRBD1	TRBJ1-2	-	TGCGCCAGCAGCTTAGGGACAGGCGGCTATGGCTACACCTTC	CASSLGTGGYGYTF
TRBV7-9	TRBD1	TRBJ1-3	few	TGTGCCAGCAGCGATCGACAGGGAAGTTTTGGAAACACCATATATTTT	CASSDRQGSFGNTIYF
TRBV30	-	TRBJ2-7	-	TGTGCCTGGAGTCAAGACGGGGTGGAGCAGTACTTC	CAWSQDGVEQYF
TRBV5-4	TRBD2	TRBJ2-2	-	TGTGCCAGCAGCTTAGGAGCGGGAGGGAACACCGGGGAGCTGTTTTTT	CASSLGAGGNTGELFF
TRBV9	TRBD2	TRBJ2-1	-	TGTGCCAGCAGCGTAGGGGCTAGCGGGAGATCGGGTGAGCAGTTCTTC	CASSVGASGRSGEQFF
TRBV28	TRBD1	TRBJ1-2	-	TGTGCCAGCAGTTTATGGGGACAGTTCGGGTATGGCTACACCTTC	CASSLWGQFGYGYTF
TRBV2	-	TRBJ1-1	-	TGTGCCAGCAGTGAAGAGGTTTTAACTGAAGCTTTCTTT	CASSEEVLTEAFF
TRBV7-2	-	TRBJ2-5	-	TGTGCCAGCAGCCGTTCGATGAGTGAGACCCAGTACTTC	CASSRSMSETQYF
TRBV19	-	TRBJ2-1	-	TGTGCCAGTAGTATTTTTGGACAAGAGCAGTTCTTC	CASSIFGQEQFF